Below, 21 T cell receptor beta chains from the same sample are listed, as sequenced in a study of T cells in Graves' hyperthyroidism and ophthalmopathy. Amplified TCR beta CDR3 regions derived from RNA transcripts. First-round RT-PCR of the TCR CDR3 relied on the HTBI primer set. TCRdb itself ran the multiplex PCR reads through MiXCR, one entry per CDR3 protein. The repertoire holds around 500,000 distinct CDR3 sequences, with roughly 14% as singletons. The specimen sequenced was blood. Receptor source: a woman between 18 and 29 years old with Graves' hyperthyroidism.

Many counts were recorded for this clonotype. The V and J genes are TRBV29-1 and TRBJ1-2, with D tentatively TRBD1 (6 bases). CDR3 size: 14 residues. Germline CDR1 is SQVTM and CDR2 is ANQGSEA. Trimming removed 6 bases at V and 0 bases at J, with 14 bases between. The DNA of the CDR3 is TGCAGCGTCGCGCCGGGACAAGCTAACTATGGCTACACCTTC. As protein: CSVAPGQANYGYTF.

This clonotype was found many times. This chain connects TRBV6-1 to TRBJ1-3, with D hard to call. The germline gives CDR1 MNHNS, CDR2 SASEGT. Trimming took off 6 bases at V and 0 bases at J, with 9 bases between the two ends. The CDR3 contains 14 residues. CDR3 coding DNA: TGTGCCAGCAGCGCAGATTACTCTGGAAACACCATATATTTT. The encoded protein is CASSADYSGNTIYF.

The chain recombines TRBV11-2 with TRBJ1-1; D is unclear. V was cut by 0 bases and J by 0 bases, with 17 bases left in between. Germline lookup yields CDR1 SGHAT and CDR2 FQNNGV. CDR3 length equals 18 residues. The DNA of the CDR3 is TGTGCCAGCAGCTTAGATGGTCGATACCGAGCCATGAACACTGAAGCTTTCTTT. It specifies CASSLDGRYRAMNTEAFF.

This clonotype appeared many times. The chain joins TRBV9 to TRBJ2-1; 7 bases line up with TRBD2. Germline assignment: CDR1 SGDLS and CDR2 YYNGEE. The CDR3 is 13 amino acids. Trimming took 4 bases from V and 9 from J; bases not matched to a gene: 7. In DNA, the CDR3 is TGTGCCAGCAGCCGCCTAGCGGAACGTGAGCAGTTCTTC. Translation: CASSRLAEREQFF. The entire variable domain, with the rest obtained from reference TRBV9 and TRBJ2-1, is as follows: DSGVTQTPKHLITATGQRVTLRCSPRSGDLSVYWYQQSLDQGLQFLIQYYNGEERAKGNILERFSAQQFPDLHSELNLSSLELGDSALYFCASSRLAEREQFFGPGTRLTVL.

This clonotype was detected many times. This chain joins TRBV7-8 and TRBJ2-7; 9 nucleotides agree with TRBD1. Unmatched junction bases numbered 16, after V lost 4 bases and J lost 6 bases. Germline V gives CDR1 SGHVS, CDR2 FQNEAQ. This CDR3 has 17 amino acids. The CDR3 here is CASSSPRGQGKRFEQYF. The CDR3 region has the DNA TGTGCCAGCAGCTCTCCCCGGGGACAGGGAAAAAGGTTCGAGCAGTACTTC.

The chain combines TRBV30 with TRBJ1-5, with D tentatively TRBD1 (5 bases). Per the germline V gene, CDR1 is GTSNPN and CDR2 is SVGIG (reference sequence). With 3 bases removed from V and 5 bases from J, the gap between germline ends came to 11 bases. The CDR3 contains 13 residues. CDR3: CAWRAGLHQPQHF. In nucleotides, the CDR3 is TGTGCCTGGAGGGCAGGGTTACATCAGCCCCAGCATTTT.

The chain joins TRBV24-1 to TRBJ2-7; D may be TRBD2 (7 bases). The V end was cut by 9 bases, the J end by 6 bases, with 17 bases between. Germline CDR1 and CDR2: KGHDR and SFDVKD. The CDR3 spans 13 residues. DNA of the CDR3: TGTGCCACCCCGGGTCGGGGGGCGACCGAGCAGTACGTC. As protein: CATPGRGATEQYV.

There are many counts of this clonotype. The chain combines TRBV10-3 with TRBJ1-4, with D possibly TRBD1 on 5 matching bases. This CDR3 region has 14 residues. Trimming took 2 bases from V and 8 from J, leaving 12 bases between them. CDR1 and CDR2 from the germline V gene are ENHRY and SYGVKD. The CDR3 loop is CAISERGRLEKLFF. The CDR3 DNA sequence: TGTGCCATCAGTGAGAGGGGCCGCCTAGAAAAACTGTTTTTT.

The chain carries TRBV7-3 and TRBJ1-2; D uncertain. CDR3 length: 13 amino acids. The V end lost 5 bases, the J end lost 5 bases, and 12 bases lay between the germline ends. In germline, CDR1 is SGHTA, CDR2 FQGTGA. CDR3 protein: CASSAEGGYGYTF. Written as DNA, the CDR3 is TGTGCCAGCAGCGCGGAGGGCGGGTATGGCTACACCTTC.

This clonotype was recorded once. The rearrangement uses TRBV9 and TRBJ2-1, with D perhaps TRBD2 (6 bases). The CDR3 is 14 amino acids. The V end was cut by 0 bases, the J end by 7 bases, with 11 bases between. CDR1 is SGDLS, CDR2 YYNGEE, per germline. The CDR3 spells CASSVGLVRNEQFF. As DNA, the CDR3 is TGTGCCAGCAGCGTAGGACTAGTTAGGAATGAGCAGTTCTTC.

This clonotype occurred many times. V gene TRBV24-1 combines with J gene TRBJ1-2; maybe TRBD1 (5 bases). There are 13 residues in the CDR3. The V end lost 6 bases, the J end lost 4 bases, and 11 bases lay between the germline ends. Germline CDR1 and CDR2: KGHDR and SFDVKD. The CDR3 DNA sequence: TGTGCCACCAGTCAGGGAGCATTCTATGGCTACACCTTC. This encodes CATSQGAFYGYTF.

This clonotype was seen ten or more times. The chain joins TRBV29-1 to TRBJ2-3; D might be TRBD2 (6 bases). Germline CDR1 is SQVTM and CDR2 is ANQGSEA. Between the trimmed V and J ends, which lost 4 bases and 3 bases, there was a span of 11 bases. This CDR3 has 13 residues. For the CDR3, the DNA is TGCAGCGTTGCTCCGGGAGTGACAGATACGCAGTATTTT. This codes for CSVAPGVTDTQYF.

The chain joins TRBV7-9 to TRBJ2-1, with D possibly matching TRBD2 (6 bases). The V gene lost 2 bases and the J gene lost 4 bases, with 12 bases spanning the gap. From germline, CDR1 is SEHNR and CDR2 FQNEAQ (reference sequence). The CDR3 has 15 amino acids. As DNA, the CDR3 is TGTGCCAGCAGCTTATTGGCGGGACGTTACAATGAGCAGTTCTTC. It is translated as CASSLLAGRYNEQFF.

This clonotype showed up just once. V usage is TRBV19 and J usage is TRBJ2-7; tentatively, D is TRBD2 (6 bases). The V end lost 1 base, the J end lost 6 bases, and 10 bases lay between the germline ends. The germline CDR1 and CDR2 sequences are LNHDA and SQIVND (reference sequence). The CDR3 sequence is 13 residues long. CDR3 amino acids: CASSIAGGVEQYV. The CDR3 bases are TGTGCCAGTAGTATAGCCGGGGGTGTCGAGCAGTACGTC.

In its sample, this clonotype was seen many times. The chain links TRBV13 to TRBJ2-1; D tentatively fits TRBD1 or TRBD2 (5 bases each). Trimming stripped 8 bases from V and 8 bases from J, with 10 bases between. This CDR3 has 11 amino acids. The germline CDR1 and CDR2 sequences are PRHDT and FYEKMQ (reference sequence). The CDR3: CASDRGYEQFF. CDR3 in DNA: TGTGCCAGCGACCGGGGCTATGAGCAGTTCTTC. Supplemented by reference TRBV13 and TRBJ2-1, the full variable domain reads AAGVIQSPRHLIKEKRETATLKCYPIPRHDTVYWYQQGPGQDPQFLISFYEKMQSDKGSIPDRFSAQQFSDYHSELNMSSLELGDSALYFCASDRGYEQFFGPGTRLTVL.

This clonotype was detected ten times or more. The V call is TRBV11-2, the J call TRBJ2-7; unclear D gene. The germline V gene encodes CDR1 SGHAT and CDR2 FQNNGV. This CDR3 contains 14 residues. V shed 5 bases and J shed 3 bases, with 14 bases lying between them. For the CDR3, the DNA is TGTGCCAGCAGCCTCACACATGGATACTACGAGCAGTACTTC. Translating gives CASSLTHGYYEQYF. The whole variable domain, remainder taken from reference TRBV11-2 and TRBJ2-7, is EAGVAQSPRYKIIEKRQSVAFWCNPISGHATLYWYQQILGQGPKLLIQFQNNGVVDDSQLPKDRFSAERLKGVDSTLKIQPAKLEDSAVYLCASSLTHGYYEQYFGPGTRLTVT.

This clonotype was seen at least ten times. The chain has TRBV20-1 and TRBJ2-1; the D call may be TRBD1 or TRBD2 (6 bases each). CDR1 is DFQATT and CDR2 is SNEGSKA in the germline V gene (reference sequence). This CDR3 region has 14 residues. Trimming removed 3 bases at V and 10 bases at J, with 19 bases between. CDR3: CSASSYGGFEEQFF. In DNA form, the CDR3 reads TGCAGTGCTAGCTCCTACGGGGGCTTTGAAGAGCAGTTCTTC.

This clonotype was detected ten times or more. The chain has TRBV18 and TRBJ1-1; D gene ambiguous. The V and J ends lost 3 bases and 0 bases respectively, with 14 bases between them. Germline CDR1 is KGHSH and CDR2 is LQKENI. This CDR3 spans 16 amino acids. CDR3 residues: CASSPQGEPVNTEAFF. The CDR3 DNA sequence: TGTGCCAGCTCACCCCAAGGAGAGCCAGTGAACACTGAAGCTTTCTTT.

This clonotype was counted at least ten times. This chain joins TRBV19 and TRBJ1-1; D gene uncertain. V was clipped by 8 bases and J by 3 bases, with 19 bases between them. The CDR3 is made up of 15 amino acids. CDR1 and CDR2 from the germline V gene are LNHDA and SQIVND (reference sequence). The CDR3 coding sequence is TGTGCCAGTCTCAGGACGGCCGGCTGGGACACTGAAGCTTTCTTT. This codes for CASLRTAGWDTEAFF. Variable domain in full (rest from reference TRBV19 and TRBJ1-1): DGGITQSPKYLFRKEGQNVTLSCEQNLNHDAMYWYRQDPGQGLRLIYYSQIVNDFQKGDIAEGYSVSREKKESFPLTVTSAQKNPTAFYLCASLRTAGWDTEAFFGQGTRLTVV.

The chain couples TRBV4-1 to TRBJ2-3; weak D call: TRBD2 (6 bases). The germline V and J ends were trimmed by 0 bases and 9 bases, with 16 bases remaining between them. The CDR3 is 15 amino acids. Per germline, CDR1 MGHRA and CDR2 YSYEKL. CDR3 nucleotides: TGCGCCAGCAGCCAAGAGAGGTTGGAGGGGCCGACGCAGTATTTT. Translated, it gives CASSQERLEGPTQYF.

V gene TRBV6-9 combines with J gene TRBJ2-4, with TRBD2 identical over 8 bases. The CDR3 length is 16 residues. Germline trimming cut 4 bases from V and 9 bases from J; bases unmatched to any gene: 14. Germline V gives CDR1 MNHGY, CDR2 SVAAGI. The CDR3 DNA follows: TGTGCCAGCAGTTCCCTGAGACTAGCGTCGATCTTCATTCAGTACTTC. Amino acid sequence: CASSSLRLASIFIQYF.